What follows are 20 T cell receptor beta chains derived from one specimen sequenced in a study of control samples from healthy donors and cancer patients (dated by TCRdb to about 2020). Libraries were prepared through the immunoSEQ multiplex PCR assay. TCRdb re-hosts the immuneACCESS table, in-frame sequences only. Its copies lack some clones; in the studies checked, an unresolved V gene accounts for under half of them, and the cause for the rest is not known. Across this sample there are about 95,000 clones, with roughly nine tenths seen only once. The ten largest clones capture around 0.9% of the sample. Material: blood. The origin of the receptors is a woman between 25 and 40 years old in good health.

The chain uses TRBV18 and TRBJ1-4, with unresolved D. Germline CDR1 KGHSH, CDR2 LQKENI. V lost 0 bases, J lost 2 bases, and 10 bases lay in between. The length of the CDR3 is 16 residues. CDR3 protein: CASSPPERHTNEKLFF. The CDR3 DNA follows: TGTGCCAGCTCACCACCGGAACGCCACACTAATGAAAAACTGTTTTTT.

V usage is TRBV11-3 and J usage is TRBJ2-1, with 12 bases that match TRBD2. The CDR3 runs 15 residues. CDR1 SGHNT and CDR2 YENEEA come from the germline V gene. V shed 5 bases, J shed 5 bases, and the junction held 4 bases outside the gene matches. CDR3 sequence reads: CASSRLAGGHNEQFF. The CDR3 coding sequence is TGTGCCAGCAGCCGTCTAGCGGGAGGGCACAATGAGCAGTTCTTC.

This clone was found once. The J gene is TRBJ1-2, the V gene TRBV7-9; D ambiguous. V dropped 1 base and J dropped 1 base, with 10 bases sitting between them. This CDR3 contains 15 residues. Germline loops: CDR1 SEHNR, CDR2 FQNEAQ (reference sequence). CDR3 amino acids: CASSLGHADNYGYTF. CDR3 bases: TGTGCCAGCAGCTTAGGCCACGCAGATAACTATGGCTACACCTTC. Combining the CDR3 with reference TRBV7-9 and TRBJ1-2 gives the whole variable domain DTGVSQNPRHKITKRGQNVTFRCDPISEHNRLYWYRQTLGQGPEFLTYFQNEAQLEKSRLLSDRFSAERPKGSFSTLEIQRTEQGDSAMYLCASSLGHADNYGYTFGSGTRLTVV.

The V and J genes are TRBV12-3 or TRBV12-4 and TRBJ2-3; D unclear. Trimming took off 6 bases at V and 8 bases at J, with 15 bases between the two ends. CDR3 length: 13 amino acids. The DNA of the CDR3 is TGTGCCAGCAGCCCTACTAATGTCCGTACGCAGTATTTT. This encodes CASSPTNVRTQYF.

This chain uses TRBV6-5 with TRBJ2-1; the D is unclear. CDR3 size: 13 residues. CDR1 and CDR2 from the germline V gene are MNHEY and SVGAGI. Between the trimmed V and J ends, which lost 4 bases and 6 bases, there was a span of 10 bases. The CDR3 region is CASSFRLFNEQFF. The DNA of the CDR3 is TGTGCCAGCAGTTTCCGGCTGTTCAATGAGCAGTTCTTC.

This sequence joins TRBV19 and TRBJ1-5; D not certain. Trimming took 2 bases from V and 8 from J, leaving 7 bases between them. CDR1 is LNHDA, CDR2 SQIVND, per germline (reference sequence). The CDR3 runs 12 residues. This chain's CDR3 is CASSISRKPQHF. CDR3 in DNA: TGTGCCAGTAGTATATCGAGAAAGCCCCAGCATTTT.

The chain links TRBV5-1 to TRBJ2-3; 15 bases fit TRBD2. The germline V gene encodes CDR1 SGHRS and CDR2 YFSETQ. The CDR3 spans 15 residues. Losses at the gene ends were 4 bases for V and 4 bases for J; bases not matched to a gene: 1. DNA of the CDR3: TGCGCCAGCAGCCGGACTAGCGGGAGGGCAGATACGCAGTATTTT. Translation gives CASSRTSGRADTQYF.

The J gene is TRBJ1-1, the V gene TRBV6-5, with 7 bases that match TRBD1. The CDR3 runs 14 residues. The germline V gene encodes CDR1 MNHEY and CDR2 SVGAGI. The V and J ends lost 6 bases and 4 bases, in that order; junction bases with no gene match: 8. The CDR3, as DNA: TGTGCCAGCAGGCCTGGGACAGCTGGCACTGAAGCTTTCTTT. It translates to CASRPGTAGTEAFF.

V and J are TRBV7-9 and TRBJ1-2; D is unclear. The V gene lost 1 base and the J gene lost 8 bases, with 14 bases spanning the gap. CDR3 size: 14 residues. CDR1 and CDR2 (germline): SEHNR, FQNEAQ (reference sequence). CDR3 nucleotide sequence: TGTGCCAGCAGCTTAGGTAGCCTCGAAGTGGGCTACACCTTC. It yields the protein CASSLGSLEVGYTF.

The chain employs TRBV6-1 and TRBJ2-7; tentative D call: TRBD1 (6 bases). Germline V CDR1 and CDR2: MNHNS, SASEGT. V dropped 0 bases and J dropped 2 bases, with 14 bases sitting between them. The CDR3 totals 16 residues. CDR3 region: CASSEAGTPGPYEQYF. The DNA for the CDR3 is TGTGCCAGCAGTGAAGCGGGGACACCAGGACCCTACGAGCAGTACTTC.

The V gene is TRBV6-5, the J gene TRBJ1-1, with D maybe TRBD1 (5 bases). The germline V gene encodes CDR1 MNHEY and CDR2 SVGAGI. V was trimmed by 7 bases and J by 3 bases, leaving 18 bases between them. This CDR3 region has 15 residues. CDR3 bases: TGTGCCAGCACTCTTCAACCGGGGGGAGACACTGAAGCTTTCTTT. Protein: CASTLQPGGDTEAFF.

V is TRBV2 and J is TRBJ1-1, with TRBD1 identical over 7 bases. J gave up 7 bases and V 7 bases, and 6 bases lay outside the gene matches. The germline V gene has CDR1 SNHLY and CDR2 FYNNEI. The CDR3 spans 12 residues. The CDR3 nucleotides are TGTGCCAGCAAACGGGACAGCATTGAAGCTTTCTTT. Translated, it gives CASKRDSIEAFF.

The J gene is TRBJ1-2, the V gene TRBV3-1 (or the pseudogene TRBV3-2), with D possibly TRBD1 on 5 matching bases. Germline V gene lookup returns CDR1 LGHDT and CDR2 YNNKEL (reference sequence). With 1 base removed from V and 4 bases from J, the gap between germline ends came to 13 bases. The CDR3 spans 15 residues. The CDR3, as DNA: TGTGCCAGCAGCCAAGTGCGACAGCGAGGCTATGGCTACACCTTC. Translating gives CASSQVRQRGYGYTF.

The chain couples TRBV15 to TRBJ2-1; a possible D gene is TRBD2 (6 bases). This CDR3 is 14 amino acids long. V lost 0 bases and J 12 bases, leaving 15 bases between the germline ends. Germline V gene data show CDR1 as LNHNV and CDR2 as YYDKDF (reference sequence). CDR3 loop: CATSRDRLGTAQFF. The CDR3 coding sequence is TGTGCCACCAGCAGAGATCGATTGGGGACTGCGCAGTTCTTC.

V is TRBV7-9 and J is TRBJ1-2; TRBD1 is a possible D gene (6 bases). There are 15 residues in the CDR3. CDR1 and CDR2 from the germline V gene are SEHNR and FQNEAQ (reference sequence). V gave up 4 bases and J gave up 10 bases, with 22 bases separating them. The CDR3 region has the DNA TGTGCCAGCAGCTCAAGGCCGCAAAGACAGGCCCCCTACACCTTC. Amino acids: CASSSRPQRQAPYTF.

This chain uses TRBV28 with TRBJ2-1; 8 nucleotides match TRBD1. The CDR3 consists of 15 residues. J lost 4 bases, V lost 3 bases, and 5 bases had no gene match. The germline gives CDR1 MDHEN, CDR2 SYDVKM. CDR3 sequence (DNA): TGTGCCAGCAGTTTTCAGGACAGGGATTACAATGAGCAGTTCTTC. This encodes CASSFQDRDYNEQFF.

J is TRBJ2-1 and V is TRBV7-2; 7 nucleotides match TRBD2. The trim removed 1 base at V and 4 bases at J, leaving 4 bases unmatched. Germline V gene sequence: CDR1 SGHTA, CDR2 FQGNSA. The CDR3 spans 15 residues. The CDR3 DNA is TGTGCCAGCAGCTTAGAACAAGCGGGGTACAATGAGCAGTTCTTC. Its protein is CASSLEQAGYNEQFF.

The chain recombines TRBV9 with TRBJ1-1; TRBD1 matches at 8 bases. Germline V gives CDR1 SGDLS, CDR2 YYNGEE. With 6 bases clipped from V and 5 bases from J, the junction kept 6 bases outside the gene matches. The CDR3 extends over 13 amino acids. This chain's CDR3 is CASTAGGRTEAFF. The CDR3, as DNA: TGTGCCAGCACCGCAGGGGGCCGGACTGAAGCTTTCTTT. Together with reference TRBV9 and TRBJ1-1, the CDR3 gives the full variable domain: DSGVTQTPKHLITATGQRVTLRCSPRSGDLSVYWYQQSLDQGLQFLIQYYNGEERAKGNILERFSAQQFPDLHSELNLSSLELGDSALYFCASTAGGRTEAFFGQGTRLTVV.

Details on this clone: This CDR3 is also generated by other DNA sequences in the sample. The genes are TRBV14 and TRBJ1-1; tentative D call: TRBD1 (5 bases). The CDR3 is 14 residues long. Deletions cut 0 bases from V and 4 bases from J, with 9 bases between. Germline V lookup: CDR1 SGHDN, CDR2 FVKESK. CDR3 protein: CASSQERGSTEAFF. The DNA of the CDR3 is TGTGCCAGCAGCCAAGAAAGGGGCAGCACTGAAGCTTTCTTT.

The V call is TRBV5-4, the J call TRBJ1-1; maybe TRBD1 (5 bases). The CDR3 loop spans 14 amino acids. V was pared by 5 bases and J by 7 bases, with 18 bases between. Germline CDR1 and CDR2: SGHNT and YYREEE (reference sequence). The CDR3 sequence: CASRLQGRGSEAFF. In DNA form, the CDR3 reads TGTGCCAGCAGACTCCAAGGGAGGGGTAGTGAAGCTTTCTTT.